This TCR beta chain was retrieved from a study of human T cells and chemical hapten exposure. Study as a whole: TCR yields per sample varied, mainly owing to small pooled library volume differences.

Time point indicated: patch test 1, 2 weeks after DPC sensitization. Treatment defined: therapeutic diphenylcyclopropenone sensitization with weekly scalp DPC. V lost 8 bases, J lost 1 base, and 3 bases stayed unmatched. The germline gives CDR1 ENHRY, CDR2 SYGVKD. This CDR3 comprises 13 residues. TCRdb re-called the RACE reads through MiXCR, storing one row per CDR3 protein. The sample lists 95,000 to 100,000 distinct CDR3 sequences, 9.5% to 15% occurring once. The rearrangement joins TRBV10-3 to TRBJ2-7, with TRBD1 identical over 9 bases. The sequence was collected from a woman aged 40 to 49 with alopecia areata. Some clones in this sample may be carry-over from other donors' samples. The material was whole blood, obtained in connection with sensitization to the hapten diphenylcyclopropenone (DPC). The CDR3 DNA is TGTGCCATCGCCGGGACAGGGTCCTACGAGCAGTACTTC. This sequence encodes CAIAGTGSYEQYF.